Shown below are 21 T cell receptor beta chains from a single sample sequenced in a study of blood T cell repertoires in COVID-19. TCRdb's table, derived via immunoSEQ multiplex PCR, lists solely in-frame clones and lacks some. The repertoire holds roughly 150,000 clones, with around 80% as singletons. Specimen: peripheral blood. Receptors were obtained from a man in his sixties with acute or convalescent COVID-19.

The gene calls are TRBV19 and TRBJ1-2; D perhaps matches TRBD1 (6 bases). Germline loops: CDR1 LNHDA, CDR2 SQIVND (reference sequence). With 10 bases removed from V and 8 bases from J, the gap between germline ends came to 8 bases. The CDR3 has 9 residues. This chain's CDR3 is CANDRGYTF. The DNA for the CDR3 is TGTGCCAACGACAGGGGCTACACCTTC.

This rearrangement joins TRBV4-2 to TRBJ1-2; 10 bases are a match to TRBD1. The length of the CDR3 is 18 residues. Germline CDR1 LGHNA, CDR2 YNFKEQ. The V gene end was trimmed by 0 bases and the J gene end by 7 bases; junction bases not matched to a gene: 14. Here the CDR3 reads CASSQESGTGARISGYTF. CDR3 DNA sequence: TGTGCCAGCAGCCAAGAGTCCGGGACAGGGGCCCGCATCTCTGGCTACACCTTC.

This clone was recorded a few times. The CDR3 DNA is TGTGCCAGCAGCAGAGGACAGCTGAACACCGGGGAGCTGTTTTTT. Protein sequence: CASSRGQLNTGELFF. V gene TRBV9 combines with J gene TRBJ2-2; D is perhaps TRBD1 (6 bases). The CDR3 length is 15 residues. The V gene lost 4 bases and the J gene lost 1 base, with 11 bases spanning the gap. Germline V gene lookup returns CDR1 SGDLS and CDR2 YYNGEE.

This rearrangement joins TRBV19 to TRBJ1-2; no firm D call. The germline V gene has CDR1 LNHDA and CDR2 SQIVND (reference sequence). V was pared by 4 bases and J by 8 bases, with 14 bases between. The CDR3 has 13 residues. For the CDR3, the DNA is TGTGCCAGTAGTAAAGACGGAGGCCTGGGCTACACCTTC. Protein: CASSKDGGLGYTF.

This clone appeared once. The chain combines TRBV11-3 with TRBJ2-2; D might be TRBD2 (5 bases). CDR3 size: 13 residues. Germline V gene data show CDR1 as SGHNT and CDR2 as YENEEA. V was shortened by 5 bases and J by 8 bases, with 12 bases between the two germline ends. The CDR3 DNA is TGTGCCAGCAGCCTAACCGGGATGGGGGAGCTGTTTTTT. Translated: CASSLTGMGELFF. The whole variable domain, filled in from reference TRBV11-3 and TRBJ2-2, reads EAGVVQSPRYKIIEKKQPVAFWCNPISGHNTLYWYLQNLGQGPELLIRYENEEAVDDSQLPKDRFSAERLKGVDSTLKIQPAELGDSAVYLCASSLTGMGELFFGEGSRLTVL.

The chain has TRBV24-1 and TRBJ2-3, with D hard to call. Germline V gene data show CDR1 as KGHDR and CDR2 as SFDVKD. The CDR3 runs to 14 residues. The V gene lost 5 bases and the J gene lost 2 bases, with 10 bases spanning the gap. In DNA, the CDR3 is TGTGCCACCAGTGCAGGAACCGTCACAGATACGCAGTATTTT. Its translation: CATSAGTVTDTQYF.

This chain links TRBV7-2 with TRBJ2-7; tentative D call: TRBD2 (6 bases). The CDR3 covers 15 residues. Germline CDR1 is SGHTA and CDR2 is FQGNSA. V lost 6 bases to trimming and J lost 4 bases, with 19 bases between them. CDR3 DNA: TGTGCCAGCAGGTATCGCGGGGCCGCGAGTTACGAGCAGTACTTC. It specifies CASRYRGAASYEQYF. The whole variable domain, filled in from reference TRBV7-2 and TRBJ2-7, reads GAGVSQSPSNKVTEKGKDVELRCDPISGHTALYWYRQSLGQGLEFLIYFQGNSAPDKSGLPSDRFSAERTGGSVSTLTIQRTQQEDSAVYLCASRYRGAASYEQYFGPGTRLTVT.

In this sample, this clone turned up once. The chain links TRBV11-2 to TRBJ1-1, with a tentative D call TRBD1 (5 bases). The CDR3 length is 12 residues. With 5 bases removed from V and 4 bases from J, the gap between germline ends came to 8 bases. Germline V gives CDR1 SGHAT, CDR2 FQNNGV. The CDR3 bases are TGTGCCAGCAGCCTTACAGGCACTGAAGCTTTCTTT. Translating gives CASSLTGTEAFF.

Only a few counts were recorded for this clone. The gene calls are TRBV5-1 and TRBJ2-1, with D perhaps TRBD1 (6 bases). The germline V gene encodes CDR1 SGHRS and CDR2 YFSETQ. The CDR3 is made up of 14 amino acids. Trimming removed 5 bases from V and 2 bases from J, with 11 bases in between. CDR3 sequence reads: CASRDGGAYNEQFF. CDR3 DNA sequence: TGCGCCAGCAGAGATGGGGGCGCCTACAATGAGCAGTTCTTC.

The rearrangement uses TRBV4-2 and TRBJ2-1; TRBD2 matches 12 bases. The V and J ends lost 0 bases and 7 bases, in that order; junction bases with no gene match: 7. Looked up from germline, CDR1 is LGHNA and CDR2 is YNFKEQ. The CDR3 has 17 amino acids. CDR3 sequence (DNA): TGTGCCAGCAGCCAAGATCTGGGACTAGCGGGTCGGAATGAGCAGTTCTTC. Its translation: CASSQDLGLAGRNEQFF.

The chain recombines TRBV12-3 or TRBV12-4 with TRBJ1-2; 8 positions match TRBD1. This CDR3 is 13 amino acids long. The trim removed 3 bases at V and 7 bases at J, leaving 4 bases unmatched. The CDR3, as DNA: TGTGCCAGCAGTTTGTTGCAGGGGGCTGGCTACACCTTC. Protein product: CASSLLQGAGYTF.

CDR3 nucleotide sequence: TGTGCCAGCAGCCTACGGGGGGTGGATACGCAGTATTTT. It is translated as CASSLRGVDTQYF. The rearrangement joins TRBV5-6 to TRBJ2-3; 7 nucleotides match TRBD2. The junction had 5 bases not matched to a gene; V was cut back by 4 bases and J by 6 bases. CDR3 length: 13 residues. Per germline, CDR1 SGHDT and CDR2 YYEEEE.

The chain employs TRBV7-9 and TRBJ1-1; D unclear. Trimming left V 0 bases short and J 1 base short, with 18 bases between. This CDR3 is 18 amino acids long. Germline V gene lookup returns CDR1 SEHNR and CDR2 FQNEAQ (reference sequence). This chain's CDR3 is CASSLARDTSKRNTEAFF. CDR3 DNA sequence: TGTGCCAGCAGCTTAGCGCGTGACACAAGCAAGAGGAACACTGAAGCTTTCTTT.

This clone was seen more than once but under ten times. The rearrangement uses TRBV10-3 and TRBJ1-5; 9 bases map to TRBD1. The junction had 1 base not matched to a gene; V was cut back by 0 bases and J by 4 bases. The CDR3 sequence is 15 residues long. CDR1 ENHRY and CDR2 SYGVKD come from the germline V gene. The CDR3 protein is CAISESGTGNQPQHF. The CDR3, as DNA: TGTGCCATCAGTGAGTCCGGGACAGGGAATCAGCCCCAGCATTTT.

The rearrangement links TRBV7-2 to TRBJ1-5, with a possible D match to TRBD1 (5 bases). The germline V gene encodes CDR1 SGHTA and CDR2 FQGNSA. V gave up 3 bases and J gave up 4 bases, with 10 bases separating them. This CDR3 has 14 amino acids. CDR3 nucleotides: TGTGCCAGCAGCTTTGGGCGGGGGAATCAGCCCCAGCATTTT. Amino acids: CASSFGRGNQPQHF.

The chain employs TRBV7-2 and TRBJ1-5, with D perhaps matching TRBD1 (6 bases). V gave up 2 bases and J gave up 5 bases, with 16 bases separating them. CDR3 length: 16 residues. Germline V gives CDR1 SGHTA, CDR2 FQGNSA. CDR3 coding DNA: TGTGCCAGCAGCTTAACGGCGGCGGGGGCGGATCAGCCCCAGCATTTT. This gives the protein CASSLTAAGADQPQHF.

The rearrangement links TRBV10-3 to TRBJ2-2, with 10 positions matching TRBD1. The CDR3 extends over 15 amino acids. The germline gives CDR1 ENHRY, CDR2 SYGVKD. The V segment lost 6 bases and the J segment 5 bases; nucleotides outside the gene matches: 6. The CDR3 nucleotides read TGTGCCATCAGGGGGACAGGGGCTTCAACCGGGGAGCTGTTTTTT. It encodes CAIRGTGASTGELFF.

This CDR3 reads CASKRRDRGEDNEQFF. For the CDR3, the DNA is TGTGCCAGCAAAAGACGGGACAGGGGAGAAGACAATGAGCAGTTCTTC. This sequence joins TRBV28 and TRBJ2-1; TRBD1 aligns across 10 bases. Trimming at V came to 7 bases and at J to 5 bases, leaving 11 bases not matched to a gene. Germline-derived CDR1 and CDR2 are MDHEN and SYDVKM. The CDR3 is 16 residues long. Supplemented by reference TRBV28 and TRBJ2-1, the full variable domain reads DVKVTQSSRYLVKRTGEKVFLECVQDMDHENMFWYRQDPGLGLRLIYFSYDVKMKEKGDIPEGYSVSREKKERFSLILESASTNQTSMYLCASKRRDRGEDNEQFFGPGTRLTVL.

V is TRBV19 and J is TRBJ1-6; possibly TRBD1 for D (5 bases). The CDR3 totals 13 residues. The V and J ends lost 6 bases and 7 bases respectively, with 10 bases between them. CDR1 is LNHDA and CDR2 is SQIVND in the germline V gene (reference sequence). The CDR3 bases are TGTGCCAGTAGCTCGACAGCAAATTCACCCCTCCACTTT. Protein product: CASSSTANSPLHF.

The chain carries TRBV11-2 and TRBJ1-6; possible D gene TRBD1, 5 bases. Germline CDR1 is SGHAT and CDR2 is FQNNGV. V lost 0 bases and J lost 0, with 12 bases in between. CDR3 length: 18 amino acids. The CDR3 reads CASSLEEGEGSYNSPLHF. The CDR3 nucleotides read TGTGCCAGCAGCTTAGAGGAAGGGGAGGGCTCCTATAATTCACCCCTCCACTTT.

V usage is TRBV27 and J usage is TRBJ1-2, with 9 nucleotides matching TRBD1. This CDR3 comprises 13 residues. Germline lookup yields CDR1 MNHEY and CDR2 SMNVEV (reference sequence). V was clipped by 4 bases and J by 7 bases; unmatched bases: 4. The CDR3 nucleotides read TGTGCCAGCAGTTCAGACAGGGGGACTGGCTACACCTTC. Amino acids: CASSSDRGTGYTF.